This T cell receptor (beta chain) is drawn from a study of shared clonotypes between healthy human individuals (dated by TCRdb to 2019 to 2021). At the level of the whole study: A couple of women and a few men aged 18 to 49 years were included in the cohort. Per donor, three plates each were used for CD4 naive and CD4 memory, two for CD8 naive, and one for CD8 memory. To estimate repertoire size and how much clonotypes are shared between individuals, the study performed deep sequencing of blood TCR repertoires from roughly five healthy adults. Leukapheresis yielded between about 0.85 and 9 billion PBMCs per donor. Libraries were prepared and TCR repertoires were sequenced by different laboratories using diverse techniques, in order to increase sequencing depth and limit assay-specific biases.

The donors were healthy, HIV-negative adults who had no recently reported acute infections or vaccinations. All donors were Caucasian adults living in Nashville, Tennessee, USA. CD4+ T cells were enriched by magnetic negative selection; naive cells were then positively selected on CD45RA, and the negative fraction formed the memory subset. After blood collection by leukapheresis, PBMCs were isolated using Ficoll-Histopaque density gradient centrifugation and then cryopreserved in the vapor phase of liquid nitrogen. Analytical flow cytometry was used to check the purity and quantity of each magnetically sorted T cell population. Each sorted fraction had its genomic DNA isolated and then quantified by UV absorbance on a Nanodrop 2000c. TCR CDR3 regions were amplified from genomic DNA by multiplex PCR using the deep immunoSEQ assay. Genomic DNA extracted from each cell subset was distributed evenly over all wells of several immunoSEQ 96-well plates, and each plate served as one replicate. For sorted subsets, approximately 0.2 ug of genomic DNA, equivalent to 25,000 to 35,000 T cell genomes, went into each replicate PCR. Purified libraries were quantified with a Qubit 3.0 fluorometer, sized on a Bioanalyzer 2100, and re-quantified with the KAPA Library Quantification kit. Each immunoSEQ 96-well plate was sequenced on its own single-read 150-cycle Illumina NextSeq 550 flow cell. In the original analysis: Because the immunoSEQ output held only junctional sequences and lacked quality scores, the filtering could not match the filtering applied to full-length reads. To assign V/J genes and CDR3, sequences were annotated using PyIR, a Python wrapper for IgBLAST v1.9, with IMGT germline references. Any read was removed if the V/J assignment was weak (E-value above 1e-6), the CDR3 was missing, or the read contained stop codons, out-of-frame junctions, or ambiguous translated residues. V3J clonotypes were defined by identical inferred V gene, J gene, and CDR3 amino acid sequence. The percentage overlap between two repertoires was calculated by dividing the number of shared unique clonotypes by the size of the smaller repertoire. Richness of each repertoire was evaluated using RTK rarefaction, the Chao1 estimator, and Recon v2.1 estimates of unobserved clonotypes. Generation probabilities for all TCRbeta clonotypes obtained by the gDNA method from a handful of donors were computed using OLGA. In its TCRdb copy, this immuneACCESS table keeps in-frame sequences only and misses some clones. Where compared with another copy, unresolved V genes explain less than half of these, and the others have no known cause. That table is the source of V, J and clone size, and D and trimming were worked out from the DNA. The sample data list approximately 2.5 million clones, and more than 80% of these were observed just once. The top ten clones comprise 0.14% of the sample.

The research as a whole found: The genetic and exposure-history diversity represented was limited by the small number of donors. Even with the large sequencing depth, rarefaction of the sorted-subset datasets indicated that sequencing was incomplete. Pairwise subsampling led to the expectation that sequencing depth would affect the degree of clonotype sharing among donors. Compared with non-shared clonotypes, the clonotypes found in all four sorted-subset donors had higher generation probabilities. Naive subsets generally had larger estimated clonotype richness than memory subsets did. Sharing across a handful of donors was observed for approximately 5% of naive CD4, over 3% of naive CD8, about 2.3% of memory CD4, and about 0.39% of memory CD8 clonotypes. Only blood was sampled, and tissue TCR repertoires likely differ from those in blood.

The CDR3 numbers 13 residues from cysteine through phenylalanine. The retained sequence is limited to the CDR3, 39 bases, with the frame set at the first base. Reading the germline V gene gives CDR1 SQVTM and CDR2 ANQGSEA. V loses 4 bases, J loses 9 bases, and the germline ends lie 16 bases apart. A remark on this clone: Its antigen is unknown. Per-nucleotide qualities are absent, and no much larger clonotype sits a single base away.

This chain is built from TRBV29-1 and TRBJ2-1; the D gene is perhaps TRBD1, from 6 matching bases. The origin of this receptor is a man in his late teens or twenties in good health. Sequenced material: naive CD4+ T cells sorted from blood. This sample's cell subset or site label indicates: CD45RA+ positively selected. The CDR3 region has the sequence CSVGHRETGEQFF. The DNA sequence is given as TGCAGCGTTGGCCACAGGGAAACGGGTGAGCAGTTCTTC.